The clone carrying this T cell receptor beta chain was found a few times. Its antigen is not known. The source of the sample is a study of T cells in Graves' hyperthyroidism and ophthalmopathy. Study outcomes and limitations: For ophthalmopathy, model prediction preceded onset by a median around six months.

Amplified regions were TCR beta CDR3 sequences from RNA transcripts. Initially, a first-round RT-PCR of the TCR CDR3 employed the HTBI primer set. TCRdb re-called the multiplex PCR reads with MiXCR, one entry per CDR3 protein. Of some 270,000 distinct CDR3 sequences in the sample, roughly 15% are singletons; the top ten hold roughly 7.7%. Graves' hyperthyroidism was deemed stable absent ophthalmopathy progression within 18 months. Each diagnosis drew on symptoms, thyroxine, TRAb, thyroid ultrasound and orbital computed tomography findings. This CDR3 has 15 amino acids. The germline gives CDR1 SGHNT, CDR2 YYREEE (reference sequence). Deletions cut 0 bases from V and 8 bases from J, with 15 bases between.

The sequenced material came from blood. The V call is TRBV5-4, the J call TRBJ2-1; D is possibly TRBD2 (5 bases). This receptor was taken from a woman aged 40 to 50 with Graves' hyperthyroidism. CDR3: CASSLGAARIDEQFF. In DNA, the CDR3 is TGTGCCAGCAGCTTGGGAGCGGCCAGGATCGATGAGCAGTTCTTC.